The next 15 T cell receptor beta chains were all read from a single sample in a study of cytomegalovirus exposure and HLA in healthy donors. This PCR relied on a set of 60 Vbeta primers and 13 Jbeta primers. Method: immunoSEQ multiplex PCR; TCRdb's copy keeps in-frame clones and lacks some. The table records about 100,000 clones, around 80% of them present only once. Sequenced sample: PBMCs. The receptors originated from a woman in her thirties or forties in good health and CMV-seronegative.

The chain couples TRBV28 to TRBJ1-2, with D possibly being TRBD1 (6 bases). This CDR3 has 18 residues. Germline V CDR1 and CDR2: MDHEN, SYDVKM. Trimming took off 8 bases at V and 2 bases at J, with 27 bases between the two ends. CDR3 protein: CASRSGGQGIDANYGYTF. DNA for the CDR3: TGTGCCAGCCGATCAGGAGGCCAGGGGATCGATGCAAACTATGGCTACACCTTC.

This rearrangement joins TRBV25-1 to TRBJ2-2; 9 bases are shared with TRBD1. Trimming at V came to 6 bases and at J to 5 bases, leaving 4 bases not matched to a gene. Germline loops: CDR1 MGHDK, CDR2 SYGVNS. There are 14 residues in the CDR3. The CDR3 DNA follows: TGTGCCAGCAGCAGGACAGGGGATACCGGGGAGCTGTTTTTT. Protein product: CASSRTGDTGELFF.

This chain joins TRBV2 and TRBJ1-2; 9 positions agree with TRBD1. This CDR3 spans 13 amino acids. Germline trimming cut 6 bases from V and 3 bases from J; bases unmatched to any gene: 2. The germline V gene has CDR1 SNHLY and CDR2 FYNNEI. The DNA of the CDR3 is TGTGCCAGCAGCTGGACAGGGGACTATGGCTACACCTTC. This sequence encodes CASSWTGDYGYTF.

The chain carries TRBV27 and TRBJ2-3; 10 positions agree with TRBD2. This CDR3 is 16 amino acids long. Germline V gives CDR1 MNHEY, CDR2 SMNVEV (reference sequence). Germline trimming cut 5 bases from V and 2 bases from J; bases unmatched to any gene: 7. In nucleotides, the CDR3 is TGTGCCAGCAGTCCCCTAGCGGGAGCACACACAGATACGCAGTATTTT. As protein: CASSPLAGAHTDTQYF.

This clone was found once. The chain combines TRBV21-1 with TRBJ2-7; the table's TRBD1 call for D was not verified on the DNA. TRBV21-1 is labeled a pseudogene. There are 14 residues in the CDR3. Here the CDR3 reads CASTSRDRVDEQYF. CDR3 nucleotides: TGTGCCAGCACCTCCCGGGACAGGGTAGACGAGCAGTACTTC.

CDR3 sequence (DNA): TGTGCCTGGAGTGTAGGGGCGGGGGGGAATACGCAGTATTTT. It yields the protein CAWSVGAGGNTQYF. V gene TRBV30 combines with J gene TRBJ2-3; 9 positions match TRBD2. J gave up 7 bases and V 0 bases, and 5 bases lay outside the gene matches. Germline V CDR1 and CDR2: GTSNPN, SVGIG (reference sequence). This CDR3 comprises 14 residues.

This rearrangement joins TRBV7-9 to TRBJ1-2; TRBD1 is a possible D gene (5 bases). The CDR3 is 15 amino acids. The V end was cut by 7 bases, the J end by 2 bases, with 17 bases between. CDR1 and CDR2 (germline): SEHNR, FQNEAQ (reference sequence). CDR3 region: CASIKSGSENYGYTF. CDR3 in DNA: TGTGCCAGCATCAAATCAGGGTCAGAAAACTATGGCTACACCTTC.

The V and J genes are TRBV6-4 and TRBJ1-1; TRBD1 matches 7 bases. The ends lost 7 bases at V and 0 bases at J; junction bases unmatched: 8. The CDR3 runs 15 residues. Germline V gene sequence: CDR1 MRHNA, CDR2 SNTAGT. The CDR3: CASNAGQEMNTEAFF. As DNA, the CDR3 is TGTGCCAGCAATGCCGGACAGGAGATGAACACTGAAGCTTTCTTT.

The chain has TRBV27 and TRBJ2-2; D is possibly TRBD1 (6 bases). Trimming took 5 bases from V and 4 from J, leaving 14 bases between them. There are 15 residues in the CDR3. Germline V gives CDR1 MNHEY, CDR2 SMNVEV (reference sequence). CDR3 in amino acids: CASSPRGTVTGELFF. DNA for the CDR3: TGTGCCAGCAGTCCCAGGGGAACTGTCACCGGGGAGCTGTTTTTT.

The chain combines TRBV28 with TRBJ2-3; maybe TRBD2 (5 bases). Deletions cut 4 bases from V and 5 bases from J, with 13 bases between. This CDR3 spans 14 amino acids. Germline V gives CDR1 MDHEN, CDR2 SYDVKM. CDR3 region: CASSSLGDLDTQYF. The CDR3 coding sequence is TGTGCCAGCAGTTCTCTCGGGGATTTAGATACGCAGTATTTT.

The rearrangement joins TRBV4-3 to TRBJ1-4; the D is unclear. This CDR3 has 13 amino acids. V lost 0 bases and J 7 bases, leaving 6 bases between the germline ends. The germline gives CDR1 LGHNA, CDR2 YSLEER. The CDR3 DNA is TGCGCCAGCAGCCAAGAGCTAGGTGAAAAACTGTTTTTT. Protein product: CASSQELGEKLFF.

DNA for the CDR3: TGTGCCAGCAGCTTAGTGGCCCTAGCGGGGGGCTACAATGAGCAGTTCTTC. Protein: CASSLVALAGGYNEQFF. V is TRBV7-2 and J is TRBJ2-1; 11 bases align to TRBD2. The CDR3 consists of 17 residues. The V segment lost 1 base and the J segment 3 bases; nucleotides outside the gene matches: 5. Germline values: CDR1 SGHTA, CDR2 FQGNSA.

CDR3 bases: TGTGCCAGCAGCGGAGAGCGGGGCAGGGTGAACACCGGGGAGCTGTTTTTT. Translation: CASSGERGRVNTGELFF. J is TRBJ2-2 and V is TRBV7-9; the match to TRBD2 covers 7 bases. Germline-derived CDR1 and CDR2 are SEHNR and FQNEAQ (reference sequence). The CDR3 has 17 residues. J was trimmed by 1 base and V by 5 bases; bases with no gene match: 10.

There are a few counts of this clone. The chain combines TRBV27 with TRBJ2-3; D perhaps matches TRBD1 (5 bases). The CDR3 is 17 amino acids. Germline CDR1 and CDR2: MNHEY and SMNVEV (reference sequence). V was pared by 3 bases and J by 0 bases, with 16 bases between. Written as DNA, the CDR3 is TGTGCCAGCAGTTTGTCTTGGGGCTCGCCTAGCACAGATACGCAGTATTTT. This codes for CASSLSWGSPSTDTQYF.

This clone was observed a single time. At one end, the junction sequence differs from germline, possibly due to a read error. In DNA, the CDR3 is TGTGCCAGCTCACCACCGAACGGGGTTACGGTCTTC. It codes for CASSPPNGVTVF. J is TRBJ2-1 and V is TRBV18; D may be TRBD2 (5 bases). CDR3 length: 12 residues. From germline, CDR1 is KGHSH and CDR2 LQKENI.